Listed below are T cell receptor beta chains from one sample, sequenced in a study of shared clonotypes between healthy human individuals. The method was immunoSEQ multiplex PCR; TCRdb's version includes in-frame clones alone and lacks a portion of them. The profile shows about 1,900,000 clones, about 95% of them singletons. Material: naive CD8+ T cells sorted from blood. Every receptor here comes from a man aged 18 to 29 in good health. The CDR3 runs from the conserved cysteine through the conserved F or W. The D gene is left open where the match is weak. Clone size, where shown, is once, few, many, or a class for clones that have expanded.

>TRBV28|TRBJ2-3|.|.
TGTGCCAGCAGTTTGGAGGGGGGGACGGGCACAGATACGCAGTATTTT
CASSLEGGTGTDTQYF
>TRBV5-6|TRBJ1-1|.|once
TGTGCCAGCAGCTTAGGGGGAACGGGTGAAGCTTTCTTT
CASSLGGTGEAFF
>TRBV28|TRBJ2-3|TRBD2|.
TGTGCCAGCATCCGGGGGGTGAGCACAGATACGCAGTATTTT
CASIRGVSTDTQYF
>TRBV7-2|TRBJ2-3|TRBD2|.
TGTGCCAGCAGCTTAGTGGGACTAGCGGGAGAGGCAGATACGCAGTATTTT
CASSLVGLAGEADTQYF
>TRBV5-6|TRBJ2-7|.|.
TGTGCCAGCAGCTTTTACGGTCCGGAGCAGTACTTC
CASSFYGPEQYF
>TRBV6-1|TRBJ2-7|.|.
TGTGCCAGCATAACAGGGAGAGGGGCCTACGAGCAGTACTTC
CASITGRGAYEQYF
>TRBV4-1|TRBJ2-7|.|.
TGCGCCAGCAGCCCATTTTTCCCGCCCTCCTACGAGCAGTACTTC
CASSPFFPPSYEQYF
>TRBV14|TRBJ1-2|.|.
TGTGCCAGCAGCAGCCGTGGTGTTTACTATGGCTACACCTTC
CASSSRGVYYGYTF
>TRBV2|TRBJ1-1|.|few
TGTGCCAGCAGTTTCTTTGGGAACACTGAAGCTTTCTTT
CASSFFGNTEAFF
>TRBV5-1|TRBJ1-1|.|.
TGCGCCAGCAGCCTAGGACCGACTACTGAAGCTTTCTTT
CASSLGPTTEAFF
>TRBV4-1|TRBJ1-2|.|.
TGCGCCAGCAGCCAAGACGGGGGGCGCACCTTC
CASSQDGGRTF
>TRBV13|TRBJ1-1|.|.
TGTGCCAGCAGCTTACCCTTGTGGGGCGACACTGAAGCTTTCTTT
CASSLPLWGDTEAFF
>TRBV6-6|TRBJ2-5|TRBD2|.
TGTGCCAGCAGTTACTCTCTAGCGGGAACGCAAGAGACCCAGTACTTC
CASSYSLAGTQETQYF
>TRBV6-5|TRBJ2-5|.|.
TGTGCCAGCAGTTACGAGGCGCTCCAAGAGACCCAGTACTTC
CASSYEALQETQYF
>TRBV6-5|TRBJ2-2|.|.
TGTGCCAGCAGTTACACGGGGGACACCGGGGAGCTGTTTTTT
CASSYTGDTGELFF
>TRBV28|TRBJ2-3|TRBD2|.
TGTGCCAGCAGTTCGACTAGCGGGGGAAGTAGCACAGATACGCAGTATTTT
CASSSTSGGSSTDTQYF
>TRBV2|TRBJ2-7|.|.
TGTGCCAGCATGGCAGGGGACTCCTACGAGCAGTACTTC
CASMAGDSYEQYF
>TRBV5-5|TRBJ2-2|.|.
TGTGCCAGCAGTAAAAGACCCGATGGGGCCAAAACCGCGAACACCGGGGAGCTGTTTTTT
CASSKRPDGAKTANTGELFF
>TRBV19|TRBJ1-3|.|.
TGTGCCAGTAGCGACCCAGGGAGCTCTGGAAACACCATATATTTT
CASSDPGSSGNTIYF
>TRBV11-2|TRBJ2-1|TRBD1|.
TGTGCCAGCAGCTTGAAGACAGGGTATTACAATGAGCAGTTCTTC
CASSLKTGYYNEQFF
>TRBV9|TRBJ1-5|.|.
TGTGCCAGCAGCGTAGGGGGGTCCACCCCCCAGCATTTT
CASSVGGSTPQHF
>TRBV19|TRBJ2-7|.|few
TGTGCCAGTAGTAACTCCTTATGGGTCTACGAGCAGTACTTC
CASSNSLWVYEQYF
>TRBV30|TRBJ1-2|.|.
TGTGCCTGGAGTATGGCGGAGGGCTATGGCTACACCTTC
CAWSMAEGYGYTF
>TRBV6-5|TRBJ2-2|.|once
TGTGCCAGCAGCCTTACGAACACCGGGGAGCTGTTTTTT
CASSLTNTGELFF
>TRBV7-6|TRBJ2-6|.|.
TGTGCCAGCAGCTTGACAGACGACTCTGGGGCCAACGTCCTGACTTTC
CASSLTDDSGANVLTF